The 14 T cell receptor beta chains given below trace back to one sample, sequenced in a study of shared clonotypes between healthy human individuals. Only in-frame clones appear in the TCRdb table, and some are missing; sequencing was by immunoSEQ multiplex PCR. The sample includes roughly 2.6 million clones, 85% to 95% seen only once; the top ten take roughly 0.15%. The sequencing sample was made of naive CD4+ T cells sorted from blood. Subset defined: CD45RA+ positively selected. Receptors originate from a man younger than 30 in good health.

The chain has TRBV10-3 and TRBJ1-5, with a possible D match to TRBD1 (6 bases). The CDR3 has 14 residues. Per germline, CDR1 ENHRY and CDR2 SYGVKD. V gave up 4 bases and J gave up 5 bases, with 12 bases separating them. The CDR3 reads CAISADSQYQPQHF. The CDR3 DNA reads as TGTGCCATCAGTGCGGACAGTCAATATCAGCCCCAGCATTTT.

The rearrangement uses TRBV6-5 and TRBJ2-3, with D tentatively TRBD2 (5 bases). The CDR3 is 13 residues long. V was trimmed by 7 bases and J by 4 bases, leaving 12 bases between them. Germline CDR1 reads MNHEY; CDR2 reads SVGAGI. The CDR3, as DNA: TGTGCCAGCAAACGAGGGAAAGCAGATACGCAGTATTTT. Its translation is CASKRGKADTQYF.

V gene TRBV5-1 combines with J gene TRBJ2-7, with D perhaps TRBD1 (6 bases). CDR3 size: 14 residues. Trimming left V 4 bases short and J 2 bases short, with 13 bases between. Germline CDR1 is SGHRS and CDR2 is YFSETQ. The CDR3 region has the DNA TGCGCCAGCAGCACCGGACAGATCCCCTACGAGCAGTACTTC. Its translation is CASSTGQIPYEQYF.

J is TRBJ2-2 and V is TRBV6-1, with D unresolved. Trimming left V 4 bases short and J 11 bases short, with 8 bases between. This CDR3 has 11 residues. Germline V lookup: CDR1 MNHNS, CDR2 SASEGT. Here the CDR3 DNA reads TGTGCCAGCAGTGCGTCCCGCGAGCTGTTTTTT. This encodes CASSASRELFF.

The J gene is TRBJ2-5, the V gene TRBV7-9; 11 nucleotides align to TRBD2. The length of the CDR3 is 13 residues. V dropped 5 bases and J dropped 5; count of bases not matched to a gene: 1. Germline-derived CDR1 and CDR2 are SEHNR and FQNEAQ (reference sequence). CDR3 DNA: TGTGCCAGCAGCGCTAGCGGGAGGGAGACCCAGTACTTC. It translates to CASSASGRETQYF.

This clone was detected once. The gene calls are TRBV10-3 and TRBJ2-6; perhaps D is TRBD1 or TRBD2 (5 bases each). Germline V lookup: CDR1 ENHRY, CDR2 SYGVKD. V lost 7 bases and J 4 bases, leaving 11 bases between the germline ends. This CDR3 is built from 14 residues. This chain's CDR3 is CAIKTGRGANVLTF. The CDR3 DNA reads TGTGCCATCAAGACGGGGCGAGGGGCCAACGTCCTGACTTTC.

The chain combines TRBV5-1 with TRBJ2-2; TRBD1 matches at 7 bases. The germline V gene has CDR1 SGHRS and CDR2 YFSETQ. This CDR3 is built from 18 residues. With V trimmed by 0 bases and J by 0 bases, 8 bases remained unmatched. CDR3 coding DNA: TGCGCCAGCAGCTTGGCGGGGTGGGGACAGTCGAACACCGGGGAGCTGTTTTTT. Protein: CASSLAGWGQSNTGELFF. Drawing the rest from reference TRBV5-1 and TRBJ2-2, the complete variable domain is KAGVTQTPRYLIKTRGQQVTLSCSPISGHRSVSWYQQTPGQGLQFLFEYFSETQRNKGNFPGRFSGRQFSNSRSEMNVSTLELGDSALYLCASSLAGWGQSNTGELFFGEGSRLTVL.

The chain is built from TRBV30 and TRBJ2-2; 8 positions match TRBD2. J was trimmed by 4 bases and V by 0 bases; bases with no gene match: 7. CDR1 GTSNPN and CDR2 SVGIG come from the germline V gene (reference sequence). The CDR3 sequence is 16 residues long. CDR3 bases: TGTGCCTGGAGTGTACGGGGGACTAGTCTCACCGGGGAGCTGTTTTTT. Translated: CAWSVRGTSLTGELFF.

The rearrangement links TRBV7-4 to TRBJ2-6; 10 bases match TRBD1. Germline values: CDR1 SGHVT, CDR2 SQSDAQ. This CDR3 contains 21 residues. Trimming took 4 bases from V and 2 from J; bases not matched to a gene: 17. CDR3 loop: CASSSRLSPPGQGPGANVLTF. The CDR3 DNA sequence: TGTGCCAGCAGCTCGCGACTAAGCCCTCCGGGACAGGGGCCTGGGGCCAACGTCCTGACTTTC.

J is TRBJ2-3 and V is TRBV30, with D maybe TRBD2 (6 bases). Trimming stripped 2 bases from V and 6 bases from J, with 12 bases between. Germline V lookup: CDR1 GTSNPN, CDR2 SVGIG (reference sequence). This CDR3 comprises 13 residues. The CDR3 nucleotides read TGTGCCTGGAGTAGCGGGTTAGTGGATACGCAGTATTTT. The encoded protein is CAWSSGLVDTQYF.

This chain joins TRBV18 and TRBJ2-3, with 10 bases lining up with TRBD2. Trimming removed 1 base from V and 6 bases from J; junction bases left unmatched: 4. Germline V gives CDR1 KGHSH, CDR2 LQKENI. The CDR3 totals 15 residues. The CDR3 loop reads CASSPLAGGQDTQYF. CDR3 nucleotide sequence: TGTGCCAGCTCACCACTAGCGGGAGGCCAGGATACGCAGTATTTT.

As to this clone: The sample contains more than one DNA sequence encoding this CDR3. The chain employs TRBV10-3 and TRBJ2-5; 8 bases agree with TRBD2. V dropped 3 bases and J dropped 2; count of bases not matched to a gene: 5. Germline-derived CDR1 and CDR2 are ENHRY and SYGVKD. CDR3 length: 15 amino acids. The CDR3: CAISDTSGGQETQYF. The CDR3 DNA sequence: TGTGCCATCAGTGACACTAGCGGCGGACAAGAGACCCAGTACTTC.

This CDR3 reads CASSLEGGRAMGEQYF. The CDR3 DNA reads TGTGCCAGCAGCTTAGAAGGCGGGAGGGCCATGGGCGAGCAGTACTTC. J is TRBJ2-7 and V is TRBV7-2; 9 bases agree with TRBD2. CDR1 is SGHTA and CDR2 is FQGNSA in the germline V gene. Germline trimming cut 1 base from V and 6 bases from J; bases unmatched to any gene: 10. CDR3 length: 16 residues.

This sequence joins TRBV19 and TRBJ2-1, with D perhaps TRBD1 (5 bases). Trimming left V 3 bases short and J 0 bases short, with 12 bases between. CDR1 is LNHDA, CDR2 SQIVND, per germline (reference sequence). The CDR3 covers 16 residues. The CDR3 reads CASSMGWGYSYNEQFF. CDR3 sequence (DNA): TGTGCCAGTAGTATGGGATGGGGCTACTCCTACAATGAGCAGTTCTTC.